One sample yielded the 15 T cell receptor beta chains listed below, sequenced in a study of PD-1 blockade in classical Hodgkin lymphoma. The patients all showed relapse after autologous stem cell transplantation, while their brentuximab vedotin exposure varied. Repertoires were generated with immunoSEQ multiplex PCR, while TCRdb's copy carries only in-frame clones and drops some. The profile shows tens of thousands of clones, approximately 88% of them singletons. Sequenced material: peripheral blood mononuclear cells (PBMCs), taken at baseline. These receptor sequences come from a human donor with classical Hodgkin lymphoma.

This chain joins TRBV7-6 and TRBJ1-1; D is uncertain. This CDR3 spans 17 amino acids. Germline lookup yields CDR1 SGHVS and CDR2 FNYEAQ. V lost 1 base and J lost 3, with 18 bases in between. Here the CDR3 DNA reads TGTGCCAGCAGCTTAGATGCGGGGTTTCCTTTTGACACTGAAGCTTTCTTT. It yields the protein CASSLDAGFPFDTEAFF.

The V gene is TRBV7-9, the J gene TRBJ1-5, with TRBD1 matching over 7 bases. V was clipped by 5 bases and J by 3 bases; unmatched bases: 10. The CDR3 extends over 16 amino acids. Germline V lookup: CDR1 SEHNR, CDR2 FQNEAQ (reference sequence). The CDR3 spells CASSNGTGVFNQPQHF. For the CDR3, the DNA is TGTGCCAGCAGCAATGGAACAGGGGTTTTCAATCAGCCCCAGCATTTT.

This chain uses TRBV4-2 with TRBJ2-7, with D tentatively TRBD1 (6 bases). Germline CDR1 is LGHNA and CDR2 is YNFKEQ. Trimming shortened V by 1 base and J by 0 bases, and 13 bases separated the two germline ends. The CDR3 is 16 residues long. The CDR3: CASSQVRQGNSYEQYF. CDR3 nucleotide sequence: TGTGCCAGCAGCCAAGTGCGCCAGGGGAACTCCTACGAGCAGTACTTC.

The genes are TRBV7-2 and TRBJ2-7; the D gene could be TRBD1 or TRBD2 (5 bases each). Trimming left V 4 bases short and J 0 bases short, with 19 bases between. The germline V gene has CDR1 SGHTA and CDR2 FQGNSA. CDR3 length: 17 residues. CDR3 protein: CASSSLGVPLSSYEQYF. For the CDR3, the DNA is TGTGCCAGCAGCTCCCTGGGGGTCCCGCTAAGCTCCTACGAGCAGTACTTC.

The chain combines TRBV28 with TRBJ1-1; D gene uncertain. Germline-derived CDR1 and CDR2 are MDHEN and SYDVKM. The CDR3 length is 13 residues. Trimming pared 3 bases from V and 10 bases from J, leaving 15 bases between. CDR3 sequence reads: CASSFRATEGAFF. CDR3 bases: TGTGCCAGCAGTTTTAGGGCTACGGAGGGAGCTTTCTTT.

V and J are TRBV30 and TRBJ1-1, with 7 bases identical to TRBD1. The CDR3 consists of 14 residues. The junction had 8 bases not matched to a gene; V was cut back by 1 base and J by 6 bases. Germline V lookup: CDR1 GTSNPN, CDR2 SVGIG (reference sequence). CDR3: CAWSAGGGTAEAFF. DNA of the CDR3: TGTGCCTGGAGTGCAGGGGGGGGAACCGCTGAAGCTTTCTTT.

As DNA, the CDR3 is TGCGCCAGCAGCTTGGCCGGCGGGGAGGCACCCCTCCACTTT. This sequence encodes CASSLAGGEAPLHF. The rearrangement joins TRBV5-1 to TRBJ1-6, with D unresolved. V lost 0 bases to trimming and J lost 11 bases, with 12 bases between them. The CDR3 spans 14 residues. Germline CDR1 is SGHRS and CDR2 is YFSETQ.

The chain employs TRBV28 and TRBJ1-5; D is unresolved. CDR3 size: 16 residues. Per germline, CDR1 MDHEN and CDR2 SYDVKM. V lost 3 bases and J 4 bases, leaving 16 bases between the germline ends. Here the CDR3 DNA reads TGTGCCAGCAGTTTTGATAGAGAGTCTTGGAATCAGCCCCAGCATTTT. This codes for CASSFDRESWNQPQHF.

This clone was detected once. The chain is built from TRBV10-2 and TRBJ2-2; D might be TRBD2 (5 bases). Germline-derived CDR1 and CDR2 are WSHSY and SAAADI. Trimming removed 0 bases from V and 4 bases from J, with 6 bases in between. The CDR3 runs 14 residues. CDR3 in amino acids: CASSESAGTGELFF. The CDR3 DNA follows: TGCGCCAGCAGTGAGTCTGCGGGCACCGGGGAGCTGTTTTTT.

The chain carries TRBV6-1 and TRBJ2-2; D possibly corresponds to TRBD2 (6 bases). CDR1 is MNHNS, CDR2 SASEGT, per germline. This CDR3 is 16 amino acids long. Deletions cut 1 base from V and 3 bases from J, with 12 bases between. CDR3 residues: CASSEGVSGHTGELFF. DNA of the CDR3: TGTGCCAGCAGTGAAGGTGTTAGCGGACACACCGGGGAGCTGTTTTTT.

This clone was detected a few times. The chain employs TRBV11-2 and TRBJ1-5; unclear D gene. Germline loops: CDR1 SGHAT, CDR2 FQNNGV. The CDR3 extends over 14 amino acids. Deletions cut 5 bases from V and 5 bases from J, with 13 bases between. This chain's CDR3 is CASSPHSGYQPQHF. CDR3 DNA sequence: TGTGCCAGCAGCCCACACTCGGGGTATCAGCCCCAGCATTTT.

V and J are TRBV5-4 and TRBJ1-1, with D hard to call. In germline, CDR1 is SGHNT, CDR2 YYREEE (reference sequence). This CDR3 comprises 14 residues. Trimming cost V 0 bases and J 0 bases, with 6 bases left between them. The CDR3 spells CASSLEYLNTEAFF. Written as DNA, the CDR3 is TGTGCCAGCAGCTTGGAGTACCTGAACACTGAAGCTTTCTTT.

CDR3 region: CAWSVGSSGNTIYF. CDR3 DNA: TGTGCCTGGAGTGTAGGCAGCTCTGGAAACACCATATATTTT. The genes are TRBV30 and TRBJ1-3; D remains ambiguous. Germline lookup yields CDR1 GTSNPN and CDR2 SVGIG (reference sequence). Trimming left V 0 bases short and J 0 bases short, with 6 bases between. The CDR3 spans 14 residues.

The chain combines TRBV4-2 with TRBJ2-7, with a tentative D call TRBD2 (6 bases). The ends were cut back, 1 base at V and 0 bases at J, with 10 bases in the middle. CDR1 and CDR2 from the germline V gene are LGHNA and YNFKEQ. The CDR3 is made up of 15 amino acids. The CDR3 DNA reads TGTGCCAGCAGCCAAGTGGGCGGGAACTCCTACGAGCAGTACTTC. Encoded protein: CASSQVGGNSYEQYF.

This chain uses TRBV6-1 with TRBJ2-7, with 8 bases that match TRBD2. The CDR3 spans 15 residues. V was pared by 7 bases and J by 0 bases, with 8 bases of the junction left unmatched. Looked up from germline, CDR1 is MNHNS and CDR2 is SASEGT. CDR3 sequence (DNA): TGTGCCAGCACCGAACTAGCGGTGAGCTCCTACGAGCAGTACTTC. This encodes CASTELAVSSYEQYF.